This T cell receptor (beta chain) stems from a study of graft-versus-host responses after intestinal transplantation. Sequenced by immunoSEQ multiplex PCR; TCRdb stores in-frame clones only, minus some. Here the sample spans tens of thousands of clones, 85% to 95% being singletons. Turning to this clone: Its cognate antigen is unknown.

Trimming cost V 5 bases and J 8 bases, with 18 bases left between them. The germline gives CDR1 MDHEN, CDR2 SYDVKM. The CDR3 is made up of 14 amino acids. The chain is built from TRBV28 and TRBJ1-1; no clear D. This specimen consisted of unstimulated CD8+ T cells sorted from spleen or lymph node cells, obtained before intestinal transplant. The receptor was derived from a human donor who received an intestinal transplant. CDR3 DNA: TGTGCCAGCAGTGGGATCGAACCGCCGACGGAAGCTTTCTTT. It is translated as CASSGIEPPTEAFF.